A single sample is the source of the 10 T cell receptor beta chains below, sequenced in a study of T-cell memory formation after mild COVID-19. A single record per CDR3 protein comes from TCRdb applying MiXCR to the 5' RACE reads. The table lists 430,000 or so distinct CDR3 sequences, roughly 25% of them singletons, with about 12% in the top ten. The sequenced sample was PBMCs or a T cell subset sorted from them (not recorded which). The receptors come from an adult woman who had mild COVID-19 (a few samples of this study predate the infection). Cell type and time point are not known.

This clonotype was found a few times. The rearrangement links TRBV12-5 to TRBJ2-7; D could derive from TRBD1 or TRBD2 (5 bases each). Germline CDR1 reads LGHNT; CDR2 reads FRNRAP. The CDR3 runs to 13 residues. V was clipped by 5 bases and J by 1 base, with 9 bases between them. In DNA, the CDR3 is TGTGCTAGTGGTCCCGAGGGGTCCTACGAGCAGTACTTC. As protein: CASGPEGSYEQYF.

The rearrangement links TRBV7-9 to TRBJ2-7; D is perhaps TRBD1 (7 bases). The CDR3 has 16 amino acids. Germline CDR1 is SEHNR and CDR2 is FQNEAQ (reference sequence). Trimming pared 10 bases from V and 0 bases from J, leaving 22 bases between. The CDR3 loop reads CAIVKGAWGASYEQYF. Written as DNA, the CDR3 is TGTGCCATCGTGAAGGGGGCCTGGGGGGCCTCCTACGAGCAGTACTTC.

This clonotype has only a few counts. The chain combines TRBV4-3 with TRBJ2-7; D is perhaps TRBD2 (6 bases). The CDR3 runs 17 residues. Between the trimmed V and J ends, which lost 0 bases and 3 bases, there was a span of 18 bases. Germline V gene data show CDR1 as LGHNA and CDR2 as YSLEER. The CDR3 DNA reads TGCGCCAGCAGCCAAGAGGGTAATGGGGGGTTTGGCTACGAGCAGTACTTC. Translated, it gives CASSQEGNGGFGYEQYF.

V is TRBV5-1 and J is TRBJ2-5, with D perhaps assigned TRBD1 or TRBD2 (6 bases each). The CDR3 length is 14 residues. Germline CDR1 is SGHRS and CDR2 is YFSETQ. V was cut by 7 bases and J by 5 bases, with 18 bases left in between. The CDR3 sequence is CASRSGAPRETQYF. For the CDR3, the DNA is TGCGCCAGCCGATCGGGGGCCCCCCGGGAGACCCAGTACTTC.

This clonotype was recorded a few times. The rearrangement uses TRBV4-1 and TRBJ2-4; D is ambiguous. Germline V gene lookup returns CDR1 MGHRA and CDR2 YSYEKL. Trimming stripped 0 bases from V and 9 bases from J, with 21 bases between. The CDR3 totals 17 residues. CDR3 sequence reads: CASSQDFQHRAIRIQYF. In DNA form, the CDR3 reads TGCGCCAGCAGCCAAGATTTCCAGCATCGAGCAATACGCATTCAGTACTTC.

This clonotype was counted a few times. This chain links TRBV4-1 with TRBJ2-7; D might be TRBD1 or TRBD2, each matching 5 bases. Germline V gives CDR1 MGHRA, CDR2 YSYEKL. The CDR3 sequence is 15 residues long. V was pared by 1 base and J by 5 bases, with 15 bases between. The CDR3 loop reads CASSQARGPGDEQYF. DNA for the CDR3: TGCGCCAGCAGCCAAGCTCGGGGCCCCGGGGACGAGCAGTACTTC.

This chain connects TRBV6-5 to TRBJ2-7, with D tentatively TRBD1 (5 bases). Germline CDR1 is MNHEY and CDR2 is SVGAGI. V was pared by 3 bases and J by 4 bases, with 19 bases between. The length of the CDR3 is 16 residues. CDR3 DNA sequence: TGTGCCAGCAGTTATGACAGTAATCGCATTTTTTACGAGCAGTACTTC. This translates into CASSYDSNRIFYEQYF.

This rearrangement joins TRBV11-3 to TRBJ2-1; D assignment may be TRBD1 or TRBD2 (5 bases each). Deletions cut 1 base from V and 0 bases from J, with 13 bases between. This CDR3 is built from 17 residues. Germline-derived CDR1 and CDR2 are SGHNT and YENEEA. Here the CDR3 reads CASSLALGTSSYNEQFF. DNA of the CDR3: TGTGCCAGCAGCTTAGCCTTGGGGACGAGCTCCTACAATGAGCAGTTCTTC.

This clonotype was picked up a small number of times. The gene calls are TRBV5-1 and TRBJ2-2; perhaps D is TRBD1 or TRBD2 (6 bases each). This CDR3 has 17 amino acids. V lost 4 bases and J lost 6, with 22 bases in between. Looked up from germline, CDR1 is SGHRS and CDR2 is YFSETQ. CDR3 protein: CASSRGMDRGLPGELFF. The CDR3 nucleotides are TGCGCCAGCAGCCGGGGGATGGACAGAGGACTTCCCGGGGAGCTGTTTTTT.

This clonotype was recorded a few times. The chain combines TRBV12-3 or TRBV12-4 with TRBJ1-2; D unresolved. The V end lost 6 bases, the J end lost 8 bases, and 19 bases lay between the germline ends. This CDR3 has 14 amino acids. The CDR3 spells CASRQPSTLSGYTF. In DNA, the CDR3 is TGTGCCAGCAGACAGCCCTCAACGCTATCCGGCTACACCTTC.